The present T cell receptor (beta chain) was sequenced within a study of blood T cell repertoires in COVID-19. Participants came from around 25 US areas, aged about 18 to 89 years. Either two negative PCRs, clearance, or symptom resolution qualified Cohort 3 donors as recovered. In the original processing: Reference gene primer amplification gave estimated nucleated cell counts. Sequencing used immunoSEQ multiplex PCR; TCRdb keeps in-frame clones, though not all of them. V and J calls and clone size are those listed in that table; D and trimming were worked out from the DNA. In the table there are about 380,000 clones, around 87% of which are singletons. The origin of this receptor is a man aged 25-45 years who had recovered from COVID-19. The sample was PBMCs or T cells enriched from blood (not recorded which).

This CDR3 is CATSGQGFEQYF. CDR3 DNA sequence: TGCGCCACCTCGGGACAGGGGTTCGAGCAGTACTTC. This chain joins TRBV10-1 and TRBJ2-7; TRBD1 matches at 10 bases. The V gene's germline CDR1 is WNHNN and CDR2 SYGVQD (reference sequence). V lost 10 bases to trimming and J lost 6 bases; unmatched junction nucleotides: 6. CDR3 length: 12 amino acids.